The sequence of this T cell receptor beta chain was determined in a study of response to subunit inactivated influenza vaccine. Study observations and caveats: Only a handful of new T cells, the authors suggested, are recruited with each seasonal influenza vaccination.

This clonotype appeared once. Its matching antigen is unknown. The CDR3 has 15 amino acids. V gave up 0 bases and J gave up 8 bases, with 14 bases separating them. Germline V gene lookup returns CDR1 LGHNA and CDR2 YSLEER. TCRdb used MiXCR to reprocess the RT-PCR reads, holding one entry per CDR3 protein. The sample has roughly 790,000 distinct CDR3 sequences; around 21% are singletons. This rearrangement joins TRBV4-3 to TRBJ2-1, with no clear D. The sequence was collected from a man aged 45-65 years who received an inactivated influenza vaccine. The material sequenced was PBMCs from blood, taken 4 to 6 days after vaccination. The CDR3 DNA sequence: TGCGCCAGCAGCCAAGATGTGAACCCTGGGGATGAGCAGTTCTTC. It codes for CASSQDVNPGDEQFF.